The rows below give T cell receptor beta chains drawn from one sample of a study of blood T cell repertoires in COVID-19. TCRdb keeps only in-frame clones here, not all; method: immunoSEQ multiplex PCR. The sample shows tens of thousands of clones, roughly 89% of them seen only once. Sample: peripheral blood. The receptor set was obtained from a woman in her 70s with acute or convalescent COVID-19. Both conserved end residues are part of each CDR3. D genes are given only for firm matches. Size is stated for part of the rows, as once, few or many counts, or as a class when the clone is expanded.

j_gene	abundance	d_gene	v_gene	CDR3aa	CDR3nt
TRBJ1-3	-	-	TRBV28	CASSLWDSNSGNTIYF	TGTGCCAGCAGTTTATGGGACAGTAACTCTGGAAACACCATATATTTT
TRBJ1-4	-	-	TRBV11-2	CASSLDSGGVTSTNEKLFF	TGTGCCAGCAGCTTAGATTCGGGCGGGGTTACATCAACTAATGAAAAACTGTTTTTT
TRBJ2-3	once	-	TRBV19	CASSGGRDTQYF	TGTGCCAGTAGCGGGGGGCGGGATACGCAGTATTTT
TRBJ1-6	-	-	TRBV5-6	CASSFKAGTYNSPLHF	TGTGCCAGCAGCTTTAAGGCGGGAACCTATAATTCACCCCTCCACTTT
TRBJ1-3	-	-	TRBV28	CASSLEQGRAGNTIYF	TGTGCCAGCAGTTTAGAACAGGGTAGGGCTGGAAACACCATATATTTT
TRBJ1-2	-	TRBD1	TRBV6-6	CASRGSGQGPGYTF	TGTGCCAGCAGGGGGTCGGGACAGGGGCCTGGCTACACCTTC
TRBJ1-3	-	-	TRBV5-6	CASRGVNSGNTIYF	TGTGCCAGCAGGGGAGTAAACTCTGGAAACACCATATATTTT
TRBJ2-3	-	-	TRBV11-2	CASSLQVQPTDTQYF	TGTGCCAGCAGCCTACAGGTTCAACCCACAGATACGCAGTATTTT
TRBJ2-1	-	-	TRBV30	CAWSAHGYEQFF	TGTGCCTGGAGCGCCCATGGCTATGAGCAGTTCTTC
TRBJ1-2	-	-	TRBV7-9	CASNNDNSYPANYGYTF	TGTGCCAGCAATAATGATAACAGCTATCCAGCTAACTATGGCTACACCTTC
TRBJ1-3	-	-	TRBV5-1	CASSITGFDSGNTIYF	TGCGCCAGCAGCATAACAGGGTTTGACTCTGGAAACACCATATATTTT
TRBJ2-1	-	-	TRBV24-1	CATSAQGPGSGEQFF	TGTGCCACCAGCGCCCAGGGCCCTGGCTCGGGTGAGCAGTTCTTC
TRBJ1-4	-	-	TRBV6-2/TRBV6-3	CASSTDRFTSEKLFF	TGTGCCAGCAGTACCGACCGCTTTACTAGTGAAAAACTGTTTTTT
TRBJ1-6	once	-	TRBV19	CASSAGFYNSPLHF	TGTGCCAGTTCTGCGGGATTCTATAATTCACCCCTCCACTTT
TRBJ1-3	-	-	TRBV2	CASSGHRPSSGNTIYF	TGTGCCAGCAGTGGGCACAGGCCCAGCTCTGGAAACACCATATATTTT
TRBJ2-5	-	TRBD2	TRBV5-1	CASSLALAGGRETQYF	TGCGCCAGCAGCTTGGCCTTAGCGGGGGGGCGAGAGACCCAGTACTTC
TRBJ1-1	-	TRBD1	TRBV28	CASSLISGRGATEAFF	TGTGCCAGCAGTTTAATCTCGGGCAGGGGGGCTACTGAAGCTTTCTTT
TRBJ1-1	-	-	TRBV2	CASSGRRLDTEAFF	TGTGCCAGCAGTGGAAGGAGGTTGGACACTGAAGCTTTCTTT
TRBJ1-2	-	TRBD1	TRBV5-5	CASSPRGQGENYGYTF	TGTGCCAGCAGCCCCAGGGGCCAGGGGGAAAACTATGGCTACACCTTC
TRBJ1-6	-	-	TRBV30	CAWSRDSYNSPLHF	TGTGCCTGGAGTCGCGACTCCTATAATTCACCCCTCCACTTT
TRBJ1-1	-	-	TRBV27	CASSSPAENTEAFF	TGTGCCAGCAGTTCCCCGGCGGAGAACACTGAAGCTTTCTTT
TRBJ2-3	-	TRBD2	TRBV5-8	CASSLEVLAGLNTDTQYF	TGTGCCAGCAGCTTGGAAGTCCTAGCGGGGCTAAACACAGATACGCAGTATTTT
TRBJ2-3	-	-	TRBV18	CASSPPTGPADTQYF	TGTGCCAGCTCACCACCGACAGGACCGGCAGATACGCAGTATTTT
TRBJ1-1	-	TRBD1	TRBV28	CASSFRMTGQNTEAFF	TGTGCCAGCAGTTTCAGGATGACAGGGCAGAACACTGAAGCTTTCTTT
TRBJ1-2	-	-	TRBV6-5	CASSPGGAGDYGYTF	TGTGCCAGCAGCCCGGGGGGGGCTGGGGACTATGGCTACACCTTC
TRBJ2-1	-	TRBD1	TRBV5-1	CASSSQGAAGNEQFF	TGCGCCAGCAGCTCGCAGGGGGCGGCGGGAAATGAGCAGTTCTTC
TRBJ2-3	-	TRBD2	TRBV7-2	CASSLAFAGGSNTQYF	TGTGCCAGCAGCTTAGCTTTTGCGGGGGGGTCAAATACGCAGTATTTT
TRBJ2-3	-	TRBD1	TRBV11-2	CASSLTQGSDTQYF	TGTGCCAGCAGCTTAACACAGGGGTCAGATACGCAGTATTTT
TRBJ2-3	-	-	TRBV6-5	CATGRLGGGTDTQYF	TGTGCCACTGGACGACTGGGGGGAGGCACAGATACGCAGTATTTT
TRBJ2-1	-	TRBD1	TRBV15	CATSPTDGDRGQGEQFF	TGTGCCACCAGCCCCACTGACGGGGACAGGGGACAGGGTGAGCAGTTCTTC
TRBJ1-1	-	-	TRBV10-3	CAISEAGVDTEAFF	TGTGCCATCAGTGAAGCCGGGGTGGACACTGAAGCTTTCTTT
TRBJ2-5	-	TRBD2	TRBV19	CASSPLGGGETQYF	TGTGCCAGTAGTCCTCTGGGGGGGGGAGAGACCCAGTACTTC
TRBJ1-4	once	-	TRBV19	CASSMNTGGSEKLFF	TGTGCCAGTAGTATGAACACAGGCGGTAGCGAAAAACTGTTTTTT
TRBJ1-1	-	-	TRBV18	CASSPPTVDTEAFF	TGTGCCAGCTCACCACCGACAGTTGACACTGAAGCTTTCTTT
TRBJ2-3	-	TRBD2	TRBV6-1	CASSEVLAGGKDTQYF	TGTGCCAGCAGTGAAGTTCTAGCGGGAGGGAAAGATACGCAGTATTTT
TRBJ2-1	once	TRBD2	TRBV2	CASRFGTSGSDEQFF	TGTGCCAGCCGGTTTGGGACTAGCGGGAGCGATGAGCAGTTCTTC
TRBJ1-4	few	TRBD1	TRBV5-1	CASSSGTVNEKLFF	TGCGCCAGCAGCTCCGGGACAGTTAATGAAAAACTGTTTTTT
TRBJ1-4	-	TRBD1	TRBV3-1/TRBV3-2	CASSLRQGTEKLFF	TGTGCCAGCAGCCTTCGACAGGGTACTGAAAAACTGTTTTTT
TRBJ2-6	-	-	TRBV10-2	CASGVAGANVLTF	TGCGCCAGCGGTGTAGCTGGGGCCAACGTCCTGACTTTC